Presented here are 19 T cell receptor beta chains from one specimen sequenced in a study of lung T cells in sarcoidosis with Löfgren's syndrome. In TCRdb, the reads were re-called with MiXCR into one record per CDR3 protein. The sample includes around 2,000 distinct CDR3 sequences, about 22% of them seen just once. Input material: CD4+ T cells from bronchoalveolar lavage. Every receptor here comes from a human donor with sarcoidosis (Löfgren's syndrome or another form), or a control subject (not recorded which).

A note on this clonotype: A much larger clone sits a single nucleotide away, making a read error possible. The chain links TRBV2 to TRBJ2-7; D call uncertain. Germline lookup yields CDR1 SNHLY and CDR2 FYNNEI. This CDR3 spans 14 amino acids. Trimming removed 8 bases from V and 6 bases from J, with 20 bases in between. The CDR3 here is CASGDRAKTCEQYF. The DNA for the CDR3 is TGTGCCAGCGGAGATAGGGCGAAGACCTGCGAGCAGTACTTC. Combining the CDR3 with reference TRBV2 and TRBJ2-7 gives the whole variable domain EPEVTQTPSHQVTQMGQEVILRCVPISNHLYFYWYRQILGQKVEFLVSFYNNEISEKSEIFDDQFSVERPDGSNFTLKIRSTKLEDSAMYFCASGDRAKTCEQYFGPGTRLTVT.

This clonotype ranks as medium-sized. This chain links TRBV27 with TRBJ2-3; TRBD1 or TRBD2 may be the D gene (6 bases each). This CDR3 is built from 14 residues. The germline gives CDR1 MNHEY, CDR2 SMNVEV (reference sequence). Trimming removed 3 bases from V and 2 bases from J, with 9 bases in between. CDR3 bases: TGTGCCAGCAGTTTCACGGGGGCCACAGATACGCAGTATTTT. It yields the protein CASSFTGATDTQYF.

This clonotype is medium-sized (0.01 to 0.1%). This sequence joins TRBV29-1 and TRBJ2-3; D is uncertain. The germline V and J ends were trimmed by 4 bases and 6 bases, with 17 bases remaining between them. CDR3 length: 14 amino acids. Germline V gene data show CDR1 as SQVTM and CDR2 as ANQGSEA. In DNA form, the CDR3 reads TGCAGCGTTGGGGCAGCTGCCGCTGTTGATACGCAGTATTTT. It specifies CSVGAAAAVDTQYF.

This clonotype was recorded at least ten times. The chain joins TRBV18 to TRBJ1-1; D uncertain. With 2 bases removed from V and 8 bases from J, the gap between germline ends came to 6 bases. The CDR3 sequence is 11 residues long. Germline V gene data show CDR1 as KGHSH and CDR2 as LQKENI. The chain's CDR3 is CASSPEREAFF. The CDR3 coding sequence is TGTGCCAGCTCACCAGAGCGAGAAGCTTTCTTT.

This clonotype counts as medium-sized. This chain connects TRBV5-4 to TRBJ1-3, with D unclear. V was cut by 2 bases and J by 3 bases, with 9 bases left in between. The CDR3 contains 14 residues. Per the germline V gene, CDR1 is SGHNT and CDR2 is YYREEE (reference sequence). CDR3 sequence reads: CASSFEGGGNTIYF. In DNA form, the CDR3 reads TGTGCCAGCAGCTTCGAGGGAGGTGGAAACACCATATATTTT.

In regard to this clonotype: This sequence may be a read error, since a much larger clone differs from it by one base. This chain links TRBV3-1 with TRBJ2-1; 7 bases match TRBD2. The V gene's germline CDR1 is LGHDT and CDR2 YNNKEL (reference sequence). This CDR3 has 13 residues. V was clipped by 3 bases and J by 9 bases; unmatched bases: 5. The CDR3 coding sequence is TGTGCCAGCAGCCAGGGGAGGGAAATTGAGCAGTTCTTC. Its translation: CASSQGREIEQFF.

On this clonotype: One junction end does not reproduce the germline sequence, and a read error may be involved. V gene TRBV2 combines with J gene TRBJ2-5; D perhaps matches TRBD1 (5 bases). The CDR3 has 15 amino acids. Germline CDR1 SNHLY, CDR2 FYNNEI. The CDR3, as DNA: TGTGCCAGCAGTAGGGGTGCAGCGACTCGAGAGGCCCAGTACTTC. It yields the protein CASSRGAATREAQYF.

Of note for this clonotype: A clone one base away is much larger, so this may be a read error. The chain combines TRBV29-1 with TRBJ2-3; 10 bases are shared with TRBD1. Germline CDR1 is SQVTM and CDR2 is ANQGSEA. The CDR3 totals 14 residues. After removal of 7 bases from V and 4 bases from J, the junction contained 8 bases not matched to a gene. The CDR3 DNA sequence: TGCAGCGAGGGGACAGGGGTCGGCGCAGATACGCAGTATTTT. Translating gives CSEGTGVGADTQYF.

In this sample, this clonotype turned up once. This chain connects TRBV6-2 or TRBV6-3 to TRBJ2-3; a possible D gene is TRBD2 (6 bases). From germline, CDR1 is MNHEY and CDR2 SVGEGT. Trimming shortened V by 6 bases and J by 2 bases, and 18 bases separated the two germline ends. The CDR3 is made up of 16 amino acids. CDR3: CASSYQGGEYTDTQYF. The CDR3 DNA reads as TGTGCCAGCAGCTACCAAGGCGGGGAGTACACAGATACGCAGTATTTT.

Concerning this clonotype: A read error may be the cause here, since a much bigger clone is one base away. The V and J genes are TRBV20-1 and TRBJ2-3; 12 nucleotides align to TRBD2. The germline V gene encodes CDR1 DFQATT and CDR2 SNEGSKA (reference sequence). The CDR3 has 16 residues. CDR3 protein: CSARAGLAGLTDRQYF. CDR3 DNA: TGCAGTGCGCGCGCCGGACTAGCGGGGCTCACAGATAGGCAGTATTTT.

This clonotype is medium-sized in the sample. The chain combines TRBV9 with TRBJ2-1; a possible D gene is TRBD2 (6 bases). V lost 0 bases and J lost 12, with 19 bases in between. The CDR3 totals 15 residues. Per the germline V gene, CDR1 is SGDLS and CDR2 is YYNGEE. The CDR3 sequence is CASSVGQSGTEGQFF. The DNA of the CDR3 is TGTGCCAGCAGCGTAGGACAGAGCGGAACGGAGGGGCAGTTCTTC.

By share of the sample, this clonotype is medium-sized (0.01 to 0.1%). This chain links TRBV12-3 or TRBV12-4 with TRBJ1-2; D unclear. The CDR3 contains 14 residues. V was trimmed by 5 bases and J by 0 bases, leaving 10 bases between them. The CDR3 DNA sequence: TGTGCCAGCAGTCCCAAAAGCTCTAACTATGGCTACACCTTC. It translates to CASSPKSSNYGYTF.

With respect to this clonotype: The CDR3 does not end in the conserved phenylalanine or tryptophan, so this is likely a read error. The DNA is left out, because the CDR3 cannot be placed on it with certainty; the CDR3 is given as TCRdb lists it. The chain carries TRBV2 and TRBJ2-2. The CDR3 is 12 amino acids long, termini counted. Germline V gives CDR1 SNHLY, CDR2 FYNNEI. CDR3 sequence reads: CASNLNAGELLL.

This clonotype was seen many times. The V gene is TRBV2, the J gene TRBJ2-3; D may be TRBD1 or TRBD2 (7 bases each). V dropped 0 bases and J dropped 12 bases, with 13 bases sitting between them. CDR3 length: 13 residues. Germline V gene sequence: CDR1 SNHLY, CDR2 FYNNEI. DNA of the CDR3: TGTGCCAGCAGTGAAGCTACCAGGGGGGGACAGTATTTT. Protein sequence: CASSEATRGGQYF.

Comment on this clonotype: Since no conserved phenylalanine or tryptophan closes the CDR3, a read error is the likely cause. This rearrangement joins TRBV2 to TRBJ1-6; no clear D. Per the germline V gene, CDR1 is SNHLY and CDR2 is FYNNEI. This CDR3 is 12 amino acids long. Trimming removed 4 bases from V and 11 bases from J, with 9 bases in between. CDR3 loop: CASSGSRPPLHS. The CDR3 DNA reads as TGTGCCAGCAGTGGATCTCGCCCACCCCTCCACTCT.

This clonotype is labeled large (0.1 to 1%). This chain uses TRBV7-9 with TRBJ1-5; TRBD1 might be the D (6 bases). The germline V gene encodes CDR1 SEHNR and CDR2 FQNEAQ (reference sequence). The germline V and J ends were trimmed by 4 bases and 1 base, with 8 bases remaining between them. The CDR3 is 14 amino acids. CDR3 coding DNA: TGTGCCAGCAGCTCGACAGGAAGCAATCAGCCCCAGCATTTT. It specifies CASSSTGSNQPQHF.

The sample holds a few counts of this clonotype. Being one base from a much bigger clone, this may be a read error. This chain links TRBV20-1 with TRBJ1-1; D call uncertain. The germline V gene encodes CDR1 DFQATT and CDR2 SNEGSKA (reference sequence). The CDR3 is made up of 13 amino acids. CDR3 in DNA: TGCGGTGCTAGCGCAGGTCTGGACACTGAAGCTTTCTTT. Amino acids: CGASAGLDTEAFF.

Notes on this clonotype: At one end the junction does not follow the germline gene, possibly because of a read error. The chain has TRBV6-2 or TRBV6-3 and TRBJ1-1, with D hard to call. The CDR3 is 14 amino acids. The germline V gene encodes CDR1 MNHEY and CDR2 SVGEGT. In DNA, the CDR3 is TGTGCCTGCAGACTACAGCGCATGAACACTGAAGCTTTCTTT. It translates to CACRLQRMNTEAFF.

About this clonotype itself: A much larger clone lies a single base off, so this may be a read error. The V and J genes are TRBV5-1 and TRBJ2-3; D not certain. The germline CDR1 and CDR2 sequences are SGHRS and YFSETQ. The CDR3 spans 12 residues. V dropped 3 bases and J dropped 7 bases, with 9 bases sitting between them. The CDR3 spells CASSSVGYTQYF. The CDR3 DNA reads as TGCGCCAGCAGCTCGGTAGGGTATACGCAGTATTTT.